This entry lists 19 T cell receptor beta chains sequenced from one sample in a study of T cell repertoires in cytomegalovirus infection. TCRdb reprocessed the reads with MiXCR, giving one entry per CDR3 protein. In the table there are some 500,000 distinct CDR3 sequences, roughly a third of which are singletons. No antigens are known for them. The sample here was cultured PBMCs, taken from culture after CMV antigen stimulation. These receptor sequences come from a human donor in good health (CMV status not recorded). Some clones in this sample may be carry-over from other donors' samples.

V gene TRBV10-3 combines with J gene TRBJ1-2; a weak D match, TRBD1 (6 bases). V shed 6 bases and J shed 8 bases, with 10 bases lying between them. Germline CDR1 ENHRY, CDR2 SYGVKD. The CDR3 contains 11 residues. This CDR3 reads CAISRGSGYTF. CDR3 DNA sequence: TGTGCCATCAGCAGGGGATCCGGCTACACCTTC.

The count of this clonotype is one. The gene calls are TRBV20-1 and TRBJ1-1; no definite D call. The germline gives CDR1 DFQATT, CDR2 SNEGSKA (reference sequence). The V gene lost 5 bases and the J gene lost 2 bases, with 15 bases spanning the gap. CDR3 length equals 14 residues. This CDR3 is CSARPSAANTEAFF. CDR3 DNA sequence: TGCAGTGCTCGACCCTCGGCGGCCAACACTGAAGCTTTCTTT.

CDR3 DNA sequence: TGCGCCAGCGAGGCCCTAGCGAACCAAGAGACCCAGTACTTC. As protein: CASEALANQETQYF. The rearrangement links TRBV4-1 to TRBJ2-5, with a tentative D call TRBD2 (6 bases). CDR1 and CDR2 from the germline V gene are MGHRA and YSYEKL. The CDR3 extends over 14 amino acids. V was cut by 8 bases and J by 0 bases, with 13 bases left in between.

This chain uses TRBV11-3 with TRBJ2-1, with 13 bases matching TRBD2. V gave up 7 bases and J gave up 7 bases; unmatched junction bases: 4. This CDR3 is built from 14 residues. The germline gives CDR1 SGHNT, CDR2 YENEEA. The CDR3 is CASKGLAGRNEQFF. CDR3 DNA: TGTGCCAGCAAGGGACTAGCGGGGAGGAATGAGCAGTTCTTC.

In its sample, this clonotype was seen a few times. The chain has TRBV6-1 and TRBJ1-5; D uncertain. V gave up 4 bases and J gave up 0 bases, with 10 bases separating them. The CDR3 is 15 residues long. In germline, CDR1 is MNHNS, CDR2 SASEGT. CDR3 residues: CASSGAVISNQPQHF. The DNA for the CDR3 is TGTGCCAGCAGTGGAGCAGTCATTAGCAATCAGCCCCAGCATTTT.

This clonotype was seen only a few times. The CDR3 loop is CATTGGPRRETQYF. DNA of the CDR3: TGTGCCACCACAGGCGGGCCCAGGAGAGAGACCCAGTACTTC. The V gene is TRBV6-2 or TRBV6-3, the J gene TRBJ2-5, with D perhaps TRBD1 or TRBD2 (5 bases each). V was clipped by 10 bases and J by 4 bases, with 19 bases between them. CDR1 is MNHEY and CDR2 is SVGEGT in the germline V gene. The CDR3 is 14 amino acids.

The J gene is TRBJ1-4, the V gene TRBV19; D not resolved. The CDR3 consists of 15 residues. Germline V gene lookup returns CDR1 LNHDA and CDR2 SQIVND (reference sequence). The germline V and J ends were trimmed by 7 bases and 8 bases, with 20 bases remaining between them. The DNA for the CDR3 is TGTGCCAGTACCATACGAGCCGGGGATCGGGAAAAACTGTTTTTT. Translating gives CASTIRAGDREKLFF.

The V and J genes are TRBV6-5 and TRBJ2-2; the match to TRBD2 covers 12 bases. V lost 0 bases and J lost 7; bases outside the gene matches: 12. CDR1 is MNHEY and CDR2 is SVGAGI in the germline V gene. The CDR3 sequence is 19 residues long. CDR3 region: CASSYSSASGRAGVGELFF. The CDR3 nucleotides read TGTGCCAGCAGTTACTCCTCTGCTAGCGGGAGGGCCGGTGTCGGGGAGCTGTTTTTT.

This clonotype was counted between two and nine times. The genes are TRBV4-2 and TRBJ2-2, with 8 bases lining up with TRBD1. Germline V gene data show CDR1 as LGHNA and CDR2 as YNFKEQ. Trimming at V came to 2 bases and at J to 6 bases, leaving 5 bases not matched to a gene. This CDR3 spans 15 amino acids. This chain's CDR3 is CASSQNQGASGELFF. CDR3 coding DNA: TGTGCCAGCAGCCAAAATCAGGGGGCGTCCGGGGAGCTGTTTTTT.

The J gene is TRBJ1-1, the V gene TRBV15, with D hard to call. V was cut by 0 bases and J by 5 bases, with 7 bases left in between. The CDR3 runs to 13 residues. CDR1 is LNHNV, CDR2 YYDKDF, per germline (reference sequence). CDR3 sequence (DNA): TGTGCCACCAGCAGAGATTACGGGACTGAAGCTTTCTTT. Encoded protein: CATSRDYGTEAFF.

In DNA, the CDR3 is TGTGCCATCCAAGGAGGTCCCAACTATGGCTACACCTTC. Translating gives CAIQGGPNYGYTF. The V call is TRBV10-3, the J call TRBJ1-2, with unresolved D. The CDR3 is made up of 13 amino acids. Germline V CDR1 and CDR2: ENHRY, SYGVKD. V lost 8 bases, J lost 2 bases, and 12 bases lay in between.

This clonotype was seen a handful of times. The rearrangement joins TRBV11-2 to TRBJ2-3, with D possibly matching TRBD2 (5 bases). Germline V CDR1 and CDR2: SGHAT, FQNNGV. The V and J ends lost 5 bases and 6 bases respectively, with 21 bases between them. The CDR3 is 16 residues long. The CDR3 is CASSTGLPINGDTQYF. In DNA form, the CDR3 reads TGTGCCAGCAGCACCGGACTCCCCATTAATGGGGATACGCAGTATTTT.

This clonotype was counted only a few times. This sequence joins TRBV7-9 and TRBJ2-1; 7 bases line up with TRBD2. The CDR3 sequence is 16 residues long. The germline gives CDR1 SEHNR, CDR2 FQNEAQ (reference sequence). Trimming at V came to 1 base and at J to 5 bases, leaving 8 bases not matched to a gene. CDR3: CASSLEAGVKHNEQFF. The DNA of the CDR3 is TGTGCCAGCAGCTTAGAGGCGGGAGTTAAGCACAATGAGCAGTTCTTC.

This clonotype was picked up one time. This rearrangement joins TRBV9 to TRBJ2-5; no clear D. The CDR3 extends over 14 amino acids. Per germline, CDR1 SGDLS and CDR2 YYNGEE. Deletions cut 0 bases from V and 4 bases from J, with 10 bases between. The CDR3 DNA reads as TGTGCCAGCAGCGTAGACCGCGGACGAGAGACCCAGTACTTC. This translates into CASSVDRGRETQYF. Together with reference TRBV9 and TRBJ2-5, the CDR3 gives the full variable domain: DSGVTQTPKHLITATGQRVTLRCSPRSGDLSVYWYQQSLDQGLQFLIQYYNGEERAKGNILERFSAQQFPDLHSELNLSSLELGDSALYFCASSVDRGRETQYFGPGTRLLVL.

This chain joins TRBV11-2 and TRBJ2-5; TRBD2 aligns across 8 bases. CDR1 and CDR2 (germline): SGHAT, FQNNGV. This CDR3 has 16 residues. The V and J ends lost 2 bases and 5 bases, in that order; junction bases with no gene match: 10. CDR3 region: CASSLMAGGQGETQYF. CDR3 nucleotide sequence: TGTGCCAGCAGCTTAATGGCGGGAGGCCAGGGGGAGACCCAGTACTTC. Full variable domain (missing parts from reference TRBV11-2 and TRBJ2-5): EAGVAQSPRYKIIEKRQSVAFWCNPISGHATLYWYQQILGQGPKLLIQFQNNGVVDDSQLPKDRFSAERLKGVDSTLKIQPAKLEDSAVYLCASSLMAGGQGETQYFGPGTRLLVL.

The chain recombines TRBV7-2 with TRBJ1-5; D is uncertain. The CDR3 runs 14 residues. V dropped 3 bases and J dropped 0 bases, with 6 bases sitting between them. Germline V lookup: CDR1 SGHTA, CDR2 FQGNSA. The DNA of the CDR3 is TGTGCCAGCAGCTTTAGTCCTAGCAATCAGCCCCAGCATTTT. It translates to CASSFSPSNQPQHF.

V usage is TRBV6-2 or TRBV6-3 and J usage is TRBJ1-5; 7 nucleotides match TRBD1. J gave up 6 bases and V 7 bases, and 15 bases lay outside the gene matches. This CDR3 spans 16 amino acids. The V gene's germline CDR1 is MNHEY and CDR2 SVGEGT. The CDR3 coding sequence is TGTGCCAGCACCCCAAGGGGAGGGGGCGCAACTCAGCCCCAGCATTTT. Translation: CASTPRGGGATQPQHF.

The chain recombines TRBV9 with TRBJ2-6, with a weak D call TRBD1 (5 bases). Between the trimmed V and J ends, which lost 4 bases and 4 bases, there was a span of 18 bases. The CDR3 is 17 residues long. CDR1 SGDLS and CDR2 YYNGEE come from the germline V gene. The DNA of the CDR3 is TGTGCCAGCAGCCCTACCCTCAGGGTCTCGGGGGCCAACGTCCTGACTTTC. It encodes CASSPTLRVSGANVLTF.

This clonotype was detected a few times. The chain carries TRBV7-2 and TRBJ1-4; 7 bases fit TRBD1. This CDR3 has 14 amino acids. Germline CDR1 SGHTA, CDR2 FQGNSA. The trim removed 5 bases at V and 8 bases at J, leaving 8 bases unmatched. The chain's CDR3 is CASSPTGRDEKLFF. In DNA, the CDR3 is TGTGCCAGCAGCCCGACAGGGAGGGACGAAAAACTGTTTTTT.